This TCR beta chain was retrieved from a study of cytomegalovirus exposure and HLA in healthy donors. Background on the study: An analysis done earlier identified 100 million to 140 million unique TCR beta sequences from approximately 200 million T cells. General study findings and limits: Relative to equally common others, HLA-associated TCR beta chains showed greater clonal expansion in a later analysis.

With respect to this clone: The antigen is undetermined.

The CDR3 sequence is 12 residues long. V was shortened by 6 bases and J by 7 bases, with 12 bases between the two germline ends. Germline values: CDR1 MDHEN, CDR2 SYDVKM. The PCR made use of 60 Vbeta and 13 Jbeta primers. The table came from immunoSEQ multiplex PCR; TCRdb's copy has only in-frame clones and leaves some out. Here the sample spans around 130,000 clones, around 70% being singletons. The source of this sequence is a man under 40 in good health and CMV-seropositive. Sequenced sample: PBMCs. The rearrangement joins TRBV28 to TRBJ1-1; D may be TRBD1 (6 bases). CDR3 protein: CASRVTGLEAFF. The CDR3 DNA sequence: TGTGCCAGCAGAGTGACAGGTCTTGAAGCTTTCTTT.